These T cell receptor beta chains were read from a single sample in a study of blood T cell repertoires in COVID-19. The method was immunoSEQ multiplex PCR; TCRdb's version includes in-frame clones alone and lacks a portion of them. Of under 300,000 clones listed, roughly 81% are singletons. Sequencing used peripheral blood. The receptors here all came from a man aged 45-65 years with acute or convalescent COVID-19. The CDR3 runs from the conserved cysteine through the conserved F or W. A D gene is named only where the DNA matches it firmly. The listing skips clone size in some rows; elsewhere it reads once, few, many or a size class.

cdr3_length	v_call	clone_size	j_call	d_call	cdr3_aa	cdr3_nt
13	TRBV7-2	.	TRBJ2-7	.	CASSRTSAYEQYF	TGTGCCAGCTCCAGGACAAGCGCCTACGAGCAGTACTTC
18	TRBV10-3	.	TRBJ1-2	TRBD1	CAISTGQSTIGTNYGYTF	TGTGCCATCAGCACGGGACAGAGTACCATAGGGACTAACTATGGCTACACCTTC
15	TRBV7-3	many	TRBJ1-2	.	CASSPQGPSPGGYTF	TGTGCCAGCAGCCCCCAGGGGCCCAGCCCCGGAGGCTACACCTTC
14	TRBV2	few	TRBJ2-6	.	CASKSLTGANVLTF	TGTGCCAGCAAGAGTCTTACTGGGGCCAACGTCCTGACTTTC
15	TRBV2	.	TRBJ2-3	TRBD2	CASKKLAGVADTQYF	TGTGCCAGCAAGAAGCTAGCGGGAGTGGCAGATACGCAGTATTTT
15	TRBV2	.	TRBJ1-1	.	CASSAQQGRNTEAFF	TGTGCCAGCAGTGCTCAACAGGGCCGAAACACTGAAGCTTTCTTT
16	TRBV30	.	TRBJ1-3	TRBD1	CAWSTGTGGLGNTIYF	TGTGCCTGGTCGACCGGGACAGGGGGATTGGGAAACACCATATATTTT
16	TRBV7-9	.	TRBJ2-3	TRBD1	CASSPDRGGNTDTQYF	TGTGCCAGCAGCCCGGACAGGGGGGGAAACACAGATACGCAGTATTTT
16	TRBV6-5	.	TRBJ2-4	.	CASSYSPGTAKNIQYF	TGTGCCAGCAGTTACTCCCCAGGCACAGCCAAAAACATTCAGTACTTC
14	TRBV7-2	once	TRBJ2-5	TRBD1	CASSLVGRGETQYF	TGTGCCAGCAGCTTAGTAGGCAGGGGGGAGACCCAGTACTTC
15	TRBV5-1	.	TRBJ2-3	.	CASSTSGGPADTQYF	TGCGCCAGCAGCACCTCAGGGGGGCCGGCAGATACGCAGTATTTT
16	TRBV9	.	TRBJ2-1	.	CASSPVRGSSYNEQFF	TGTGCCAGCAGCCCCGTCCGGGGTAGCTCCTACAATGAGCAGTTCTTC
16	TRBV6-1	.	TRBJ1-5	TRBD1	CASSVSIPGQNQPQHF	TGTGCCAGCAGTGTGAGCATCCCGGGACAGAATCAGCCCCAGCATTTT
17	TRBV24-1	.	TRBJ2-6	TRBD1	CAVAGTGGSSGANVLTF	TGTGCCGTTGCCGGGACAGGGGGCTCCTCTGGGGCCAACGTCCTGACTTTC
15	TRBV6-5	.	TRBJ2-7	TRBD2	CASSYRSGRGYEQYF	TGTGCCAGCAGTTACAGGAGCGGGAGGGGTTACGAGCAGTACTTC
11	TRBV5-5	.	TRBJ1-2	.	CASSSLYGYTF	TGTGCCAGCAGCTCCCTCTATGGCTACACCTTC
14	TRBV11-2	.	TRBJ1-2	.	CASSLSGEGYGYTF	TGTGCCAGCAGCTTATCAGGGGAAGGCTATGGCTACACCTTC
13	TRBV24-1	.	TRBJ1-5	.	CAALPGANQPQHF	TGTGCCGCTTTACCTGGGGCCAATCAGCCCCAGCATTTT
15	TRBV6-6	.	TRBJ1-5	TRBD1	CASSYRGGLDQPQHF	TGTGCCAGCAGTTACCGAGGGGGCCTCGATCAGCCCCAGCATTTT
16	TRBV9	.	TRBJ2-3	TRBD2	CASSFQAGGGTDTQYF	TGTGCCAGCAGCTTCCAAGCGGGAGGGGGCACAGATACGCAGTATTTT
15	TRBV7-3	few	TRBJ2-1	.	CASSFGTPDLDEQFF	TGTGCCAGCAGCTTCGGGACTCCCGATTTAGATGAGCAGTTCTTC
13	TRBV9	few	TRBJ2-1	.	CASSVGYYNEQFF	TGTGCCAGCAGCGTAGGTTACTACAATGAGCAGTTCTTC